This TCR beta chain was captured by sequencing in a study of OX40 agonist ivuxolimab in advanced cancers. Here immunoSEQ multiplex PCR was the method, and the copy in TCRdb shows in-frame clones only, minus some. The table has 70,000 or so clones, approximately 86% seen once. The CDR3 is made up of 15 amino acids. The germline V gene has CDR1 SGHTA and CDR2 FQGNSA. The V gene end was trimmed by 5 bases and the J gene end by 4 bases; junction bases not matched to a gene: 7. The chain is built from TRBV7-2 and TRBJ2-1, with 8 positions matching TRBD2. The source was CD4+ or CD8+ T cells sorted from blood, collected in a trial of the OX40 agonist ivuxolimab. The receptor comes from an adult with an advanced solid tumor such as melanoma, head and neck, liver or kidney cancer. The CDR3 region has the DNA TGTGCCAGCAGCCCCACGGGGGGGGCGTACAATGAGCAGTTCTTC. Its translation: CASSPTGGAYNEQFF.